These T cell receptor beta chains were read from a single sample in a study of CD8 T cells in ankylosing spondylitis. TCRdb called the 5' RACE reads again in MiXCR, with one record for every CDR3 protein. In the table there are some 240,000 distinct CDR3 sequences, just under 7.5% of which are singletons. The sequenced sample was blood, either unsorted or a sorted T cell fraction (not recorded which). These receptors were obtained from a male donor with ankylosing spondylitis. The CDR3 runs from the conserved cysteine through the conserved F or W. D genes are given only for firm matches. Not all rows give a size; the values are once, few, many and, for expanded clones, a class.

CSASEGTVDIQPQHF	TGCAGTGCTAGCGAGGGAACGGTTGACATTCAGCCCCAGCATTTT	.	TRBJ1-5	TRBV20-1	.	15
CASKNRDGNYGYTF	TGTGCCAGCAAAAACCGGGACGGAAACTATGGCTACACCTTC	.	TRBJ1-2	TRBV7-9	many	14
CASTLSLGYNEQFF	TGCGCCAGCACCCTAAGCCTAGGGTACAATGAGCAGTTCTTC	.	TRBJ2-1	TRBV10-2	many	14
CASSQDQDRGRQGYTF	TGCGCCAGCAGCCAAGATCAGGACAGGGGGCGTCAGGGCTACACCTTC	TRBD1	TRBJ1-2	TRBV4-3	many	16
CATSDLGTSGITDTQYF	TGTGCCACCAGTGATCTCGGGACTAGCGGCATCACAGATACGCAGTATTTT	TRBD2	TRBJ2-3	TRBV24-1	many	17
CASSFRTGSGNEQFF	TGTGCCAGCAGCTTCCGGACAGGGTCCGGCAATGAGCAGTTCTTC	TRBD1	TRBJ2-1	TRBV7-9	few	15
CASSQGKERGGRNEQFF	TGCGCCAGCAGCCAGGGAAAAGAGCGGGGGGGCAGGAATGAGCAGTTCTTC	TRBD2	TRBJ2-1	TRBV4-3	many	17
CASTTTLAVGHEQYF	TGTGCCAGCACGACGACCTTAGCCGTCGGACACGAGCAGTACTTC	.	TRBJ2-7	TRBV6-2/TRBV6-3	many	15
CAISAGGLQETQYF	TGTGCCATCTCAGCGGGAGGTCTCCAAGAGACCCAGTACTTC	TRBD2	TRBJ2-5	TRBV14	many	14
CSARTRSGNTIYF	TGCAGTGCTCGGACACGCTCTGGAAACACCATATATTTT	.	TRBJ1-3	TRBV20-1	many	13
CASSALSGTEAFF	TGTGCCAGCAGTGCGCTCTCCGGGACTGAAGCTTTCTTT	.	TRBJ1-1	TRBV2	many	13
CASSMISNTEAFF	TGTGCCAGTAGTATGATCTCGAACACTGAAGCTTTCTTT	.	TRBJ1-1	TRBV19	.	13
CASSEYHGNYGYTF	TGTGCCAGCAGTGAATATCATGGGAACTATGGCTACACCTTC	.	TRBJ1-2	TRBV25-1	.	14
CASSQELAGVETQYF	TGTGCCAGCAGCCAAGAGCTAGCGGGGGTTGAGACCCAGTACTTC	TRBD2	TRBJ2-5	TRBV3-1	many	15
CASSLVPRDIPTYGYTF	TGCGCCAGCAGCTTGGTCCCCCGCGACATCCCCACCTATGGCTACACCTTC	.	TRBJ1-2	TRBV5-1	many	17
CASSTSGQGTYEQYF	TGTGCCAGCAGCACTTCGGGACAGGGGACCTACGAGCAGTACTTC	TRBD1	TRBJ2-7	TRBV12-3/TRBV12-4	.	15
CASSLVGPSNTGELFF	TGTGCCAGCAGCTTGGTTGGCCCATCGAACACCGGGGAGCTGTTTTTT	.	TRBJ2-2	TRBV5-8	.	16
CASSYKQGREQYF	TGTGCCAGCAGTTACAAGCAGGGCCGCGAGCAGTACTTC	.	TRBJ2-7	TRBV6-5	many	13
CASSPAGQGPLGYTF	TGTGCCAGCAGCCCAGCGGGACAGGGGCCATTGGGCTACACCTTC	TRBD1	TRBJ1-2	TRBV7-6	.	15
CASSGTHATNEKLFF	TGCGCCAGCAGCGGAACTCATGCAACTAATGAAAAACTGTTTTTT	.	TRBJ1-4	TRBV5-1	many	15
CSVSSSGRYEQYF	TGCAGCGTTAGTTCTAGCGGGAGGTACGAGCAGTACTTC	TRBD2	TRBJ2-7	TRBV29-1	many	13
CASSSTTTEAFF	TGTGCCAGCAGTTCAACCACCACTGAAGCTTTCTTT	.	TRBJ1-1	TRBV27	many	12
CASSFTVPSGSYEQYF	TGTGCCAGCAGTTTCACGGTGCCTAGCGGGAGCTACGAGCAGTACTTC	TRBD2	TRBJ2-7	TRBV27	many	16
CASSQELNIQPQHF	TGTGCCAGCAGCCAAGAGTTGAACATTCAGCCCCAGCATTTT	.	TRBJ1-5	TRBV3-1	few	14
CASSRKYRATNEKLFF	TGTGCCAGCAGTCGCAAATACAGAGCAACTAATGAAAAACTGTTTTTT	.	TRBJ1-4	TRBV27	many	16
CASSRTVISYEQYF	TGTGCCAGCAGTCGGACCGTTATCTCCTACGAGCAGTACTTC	.	TRBJ2-7	TRBV28	once	14
CASRVTPRTRSYNEQFF	TGTGCCAGCAGAGTTACCCCGAGGACTAGATCCTACAATGAGCAGTTCTTC	TRBD2	TRBJ2-1	TRBV6-2/TRBV6-3	few	17
CASRTGGITEAFF	TGTGCCAGCAGGACTGGGGGGATCACTGAAGCTTTCTTT	.	TRBJ1-1	TRBV12-3/TRBV12-4	many	13
CASSLRTSGRFTDTQYF	TGTGCCAGCAGTTTACGTACTAGCGGGAGGTTCACAGATACGCAGTATTTT	TRBD2	TRBJ2-3	TRBV28	few	17
CASSYTGWGGEAFF	TGTGCCAGCAGCTATACAGGGTGGGGAGGTGAAGCTTTCTTT	.	TRBJ1-1	TRBV7-3	few	14
CATSREREGLAGSYEQYF	TGTGCCACCAGCAGAGAGAGGGAAGGACTAGCGGGGTCCTACGAGCAGTACTTC	TRBD2	TRBJ2-7	TRBV15	many	18
CASRDTGSSYNEQFF	TGTGCCAGCAGGGATACAGGGAGCTCCTACAATGAGCAGTTCTTC	.	TRBJ2-1	TRBV7-9	many	15
CSAPRTGGRGDTQYF	TGCAGTGCTCCCCGGACAGGGGGCCGTGGAGATACGCAGTATTTT	TRBD1	TRBJ2-3	TRBV20-1	many	15
CASSQDFLADSYEQYF	TGCGCCAGCAGCCAAGATTTCCTAGCGGACTCCTACGAGCAGTACTTC	TRBD2	TRBJ2-7	TRBV4-3	many	16
CASSRASINGAGELFF	TGTGCCAGCAGCCGGGCTTCAATAAACGGGGCCGGGGAGCTGTTTTTT	.	TRBJ2-2	TRBV7-3	many	16
CASSHVYTGEASVNTEAFF	TGCGCCAGCAGCCACGTCTATACAGGGGAGGCCTCAGTGAACACTGAAGCTTTCTTT	TRBD1	TRBJ1-1	TRBV4-3	many	19
CASSPLASKFLEQYF	TGTGCCAGCAGCCCCTTAGCTAGCAAGTTCCTCGAGCAGTACTTC	.	TRBJ2-7	TRBV3-1	.	15
CASSLVGADYGYTF	TGTGCCAGCAGTTTAGTTGGGGCTGACTATGGCTACACCTTC	.	TRBJ1-2	TRBV27	.	14
CSVEDRGTADTQYF	TGCAGCGTTGAAGATCGAGGTACCGCGGATACGCAGTATTTT	.	TRBJ2-3	TRBV29-1	many	14
CASSLQGTSTEAFF	TGTGCCAGCAGCCTACAGGGAACGAGCACTGAAGCTTTCTTT	.	TRBJ1-1	TRBV27	many	14
CAISAPRRDSYEQYF	TGTGCCATCAGCGCCCCGAGGCGGGACTCCTACGAGCAGTACTTC	.	TRBJ2-7	TRBV10-3	.	15
CASSGLRLIEQYF	TGTGCCAGCAGTGGATTACGATTAATCGAGCAGTACTTC	.	TRBJ2-7	TRBV28	few	13
CSVAEYLAGEGNRVGETQYF	TGCAGCGTCGCAGAGTATTTAGCGGGAGAGGGCAACAGGGTTGGAGAGACCCAGTACTTC	TRBD2	TRBJ2-5	TRBV29-1	many	20
CASSETGALTYNEQFF	TGTGCCAGCAGTGAAACCGGGGCCCTCACCTACAATGAGCAGTTCTTC	.	TRBJ2-1	TRBV2	many	16
CASSYEGEGAKNIQYF	TGTGCCAGCAGTTACGAGGGCGAGGGAGCCAAAAACATTCAGTACTTC	.	TRBJ2-4	TRBV6-2/TRBV6-3	.	16
CASSSRIDREEAFF	TGTGCCAGCAGCTCCAGAATTGACAGGGAGGAAGCTTTCTTT	TRBD1	TRBJ1-1	TRBV7-9	many	14